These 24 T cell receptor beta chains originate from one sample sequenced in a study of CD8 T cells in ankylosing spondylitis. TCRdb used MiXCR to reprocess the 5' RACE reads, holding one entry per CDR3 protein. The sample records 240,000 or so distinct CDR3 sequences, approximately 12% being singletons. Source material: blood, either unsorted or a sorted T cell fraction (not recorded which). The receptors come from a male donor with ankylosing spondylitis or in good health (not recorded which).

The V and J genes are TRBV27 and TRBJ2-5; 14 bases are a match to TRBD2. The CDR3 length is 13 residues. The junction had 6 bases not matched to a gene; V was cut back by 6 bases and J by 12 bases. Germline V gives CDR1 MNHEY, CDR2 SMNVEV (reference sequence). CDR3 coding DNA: TGTGCCAGCAGCCCGACTAGCGGGAGGGCCAAGTACTTC. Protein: CASSPTSGRAKYF.

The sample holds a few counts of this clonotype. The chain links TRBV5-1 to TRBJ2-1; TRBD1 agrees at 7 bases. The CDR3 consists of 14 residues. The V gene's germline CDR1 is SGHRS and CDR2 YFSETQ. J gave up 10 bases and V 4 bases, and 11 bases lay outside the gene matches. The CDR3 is CASSPGQAQREQFF. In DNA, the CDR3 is TGCGCCAGCAGCCCAGGACAGGCACAAAGAGAGCAGTTCTTC.

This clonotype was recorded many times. CDR3 sequence: CARQLVGNEQFF. CDR3 in DNA: TGTGCCCGCCAGTTAGTAGGGAATGAGCAGTTCTTC. The rearrangement uses TRBV12-3 or TRBV12-4 and TRBJ2-1; no reliable D call. The V gene lost 11 bases and the J gene lost 7 bases, with 15 bases spanning the gap. The CDR3 is 12 residues long.

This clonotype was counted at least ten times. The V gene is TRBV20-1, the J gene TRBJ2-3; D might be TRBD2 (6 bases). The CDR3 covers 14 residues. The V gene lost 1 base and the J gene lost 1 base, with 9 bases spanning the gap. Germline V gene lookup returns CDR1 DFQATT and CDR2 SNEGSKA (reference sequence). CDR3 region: CSARVPGGTDTQYF. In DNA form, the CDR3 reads TGCAGTGCTAGAGTGCCGGGAGGCACAGATACGCAGTATTTT.

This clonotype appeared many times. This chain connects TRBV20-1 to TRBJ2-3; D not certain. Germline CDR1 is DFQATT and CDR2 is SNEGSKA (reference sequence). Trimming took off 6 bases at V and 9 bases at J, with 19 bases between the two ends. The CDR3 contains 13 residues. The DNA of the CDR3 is TGCAGTGCAACTGACCGGCGCCATGGGACGCAGTATTTT. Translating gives CSATDRRHGTQYF.

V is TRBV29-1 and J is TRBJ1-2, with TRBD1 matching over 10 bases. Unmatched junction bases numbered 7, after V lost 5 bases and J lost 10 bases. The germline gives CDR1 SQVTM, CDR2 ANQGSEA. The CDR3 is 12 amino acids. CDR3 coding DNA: TGCAGCGTTCGGGACAGGGGCCTGGACTACACCTTC. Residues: CSVRDRGLDYTF. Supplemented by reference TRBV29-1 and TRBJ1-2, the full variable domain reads SAVISQKPSRDICQRGTSLTIQCQVDSQVTMMFWYRQQPGQSLTLIATANQGSEATYESGFVIDKFPISRPNLTFSTLTVSNMSPEDSSIYLCSVRDRGLDYTFGSGTRLTVV.

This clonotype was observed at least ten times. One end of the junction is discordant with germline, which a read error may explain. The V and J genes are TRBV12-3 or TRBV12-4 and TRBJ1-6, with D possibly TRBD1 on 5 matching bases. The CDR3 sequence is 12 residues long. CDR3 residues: CASSFAAGRTTF. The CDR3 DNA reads TGTGCCAGCAGTTTTGCGGCAGGGAGGACCACTTTT.

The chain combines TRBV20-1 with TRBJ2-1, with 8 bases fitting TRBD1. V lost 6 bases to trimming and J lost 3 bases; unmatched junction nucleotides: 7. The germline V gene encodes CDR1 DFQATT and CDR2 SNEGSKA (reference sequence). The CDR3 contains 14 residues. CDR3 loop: CSAKGQGYYNEQFF. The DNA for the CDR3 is TGCAGTGCCAAAGGACAGGGATACTACAATGAGCAGTTCTTC.

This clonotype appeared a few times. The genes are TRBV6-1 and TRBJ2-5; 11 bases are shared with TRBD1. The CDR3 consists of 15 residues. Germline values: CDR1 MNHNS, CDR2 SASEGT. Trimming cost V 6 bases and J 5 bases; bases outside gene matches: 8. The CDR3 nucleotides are TGTGCCAGCAGACCCGGACAGGGGGCGGCGGAGACCCAGTACTTC. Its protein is CASRPGQGAAETQYF.

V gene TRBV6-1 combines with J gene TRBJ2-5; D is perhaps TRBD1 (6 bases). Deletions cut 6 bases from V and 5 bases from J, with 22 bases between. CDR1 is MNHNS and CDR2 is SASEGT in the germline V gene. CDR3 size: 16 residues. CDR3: CASSTQGLSPQETQYF. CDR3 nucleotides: TGTGCCAGCAGCACCCAGGGGCTGTCTCCTCAGGAGACCCAGTACTTC.

The CDR3: CSAKRSTVFTDTQYF. The CDR3 coding sequence is TGCAGTGCTAAAAGGAGCACGGTCTTCACAGATACGCAGTATTTT. The V gene is TRBV20-1, the J gene TRBJ2-3, with D hard to call. This CDR3 region has 15 residues. Deletions cut 4 bases from V and 2 bases from J, with 16 bases between. Germline V gives CDR1 DFQATT, CDR2 SNEGSKA (reference sequence).

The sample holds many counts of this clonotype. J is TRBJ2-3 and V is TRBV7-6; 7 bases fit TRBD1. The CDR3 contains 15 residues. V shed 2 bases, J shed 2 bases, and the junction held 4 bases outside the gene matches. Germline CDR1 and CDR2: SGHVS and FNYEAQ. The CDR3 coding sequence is TGTGCCAGCAGCTTAAGTGGACAGGACACAGATACGCAGTATTTT. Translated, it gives CASSLSGQDTDTQYF.

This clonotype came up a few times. CDR3 loop: CASSSILTDSPRANYGYTF. The CDR3 DNA reads TGTGCCAGCAGCTCAATACTAACCGACAGTCCAAGAGCTAACTATGGCTACACCTTC. The chain has TRBV3-1 and TRBJ1-2; possibly TRBD1 for D (5 bases). This CDR3 is 19 amino acids long. Per germline, CDR1 LGHDT and CDR2 YNNKEL (reference sequence). Trimming stripped 5 bases from V and 0 bases from J, with 25 bases between.

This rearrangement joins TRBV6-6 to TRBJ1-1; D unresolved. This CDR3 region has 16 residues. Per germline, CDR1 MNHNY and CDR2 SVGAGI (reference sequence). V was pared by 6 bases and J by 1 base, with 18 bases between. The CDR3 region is CASSPREGRKNTEAFF. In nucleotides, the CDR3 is TGTGCCAGCAGCCCCCGGGAGGGCAGAAAGAACACTGAAGCTTTCTTT.

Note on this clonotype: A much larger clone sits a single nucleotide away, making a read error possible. The CDR3 bases are TGTGCCAGCAGCTTTAGCGGGTTCTACTACGAGCAGTACTTC. This gives the protein CASSFSGFYYEQYF. This chain connects TRBV5-6 to TRBJ2-7; 7 positions match TRBD2. The CDR3 loop spans 14 amino acids. The germline V gene has CDR1 SGHDT and CDR2 YYEEEE. The ends lost 2 bases at V and 3 bases at J; junction bases unmatched: 5.

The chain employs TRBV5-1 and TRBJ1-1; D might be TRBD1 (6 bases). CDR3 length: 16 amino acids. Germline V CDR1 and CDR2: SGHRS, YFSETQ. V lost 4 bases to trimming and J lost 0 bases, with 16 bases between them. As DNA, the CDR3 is TGCGCCAGCAGCCCTGGGGGGGGCGACATGAACACTGAAGCTTTCTTT. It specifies CASSPGGGDMNTEAFF.

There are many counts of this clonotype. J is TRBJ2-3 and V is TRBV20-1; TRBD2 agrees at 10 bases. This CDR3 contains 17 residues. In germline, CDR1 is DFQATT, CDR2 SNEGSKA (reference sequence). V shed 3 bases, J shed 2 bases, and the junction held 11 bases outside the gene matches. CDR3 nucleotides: TGCAGTGCTAGGGACCCTTTAGCGGGGGGTCTCACAGATACGCAGTATTTT. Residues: CSARDPLAGGLTDTQYF.

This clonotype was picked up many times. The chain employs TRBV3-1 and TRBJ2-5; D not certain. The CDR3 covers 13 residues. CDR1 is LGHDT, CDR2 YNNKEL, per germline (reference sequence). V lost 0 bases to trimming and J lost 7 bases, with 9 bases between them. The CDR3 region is CASSQDWIGTQYF. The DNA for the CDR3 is TGTGCCAGCAGCCAAGATTGGATAGGGACCCAGTACTTC.

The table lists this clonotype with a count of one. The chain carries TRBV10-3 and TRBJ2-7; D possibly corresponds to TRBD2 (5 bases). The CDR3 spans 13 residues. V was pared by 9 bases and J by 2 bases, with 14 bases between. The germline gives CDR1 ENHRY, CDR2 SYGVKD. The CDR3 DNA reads TGTGCCATGGGCCTTGGACTCCCCTACGAGCAGTACTTC. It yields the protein CAMGLGLPYEQYF.

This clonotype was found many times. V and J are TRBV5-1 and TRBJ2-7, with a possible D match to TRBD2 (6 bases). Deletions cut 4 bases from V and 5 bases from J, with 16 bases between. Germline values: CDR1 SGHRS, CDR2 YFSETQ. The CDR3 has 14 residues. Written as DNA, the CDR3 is TGCGCCAGCAGCCCGGGAGCCCGGGGGAACGAGCAGTACTTC. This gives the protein CASSPGARGNEQYF. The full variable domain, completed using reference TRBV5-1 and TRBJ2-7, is KAGVTQTPRYLIKTRGQQVTLSCSPISGHRSVSWYQQTPGQGLQFLFEYFSETQRNKGNFPGRFSGRQFSNSRSEMNVSTLELGDSALYLCASSPGARGNEQYFGPGTRLTVT.

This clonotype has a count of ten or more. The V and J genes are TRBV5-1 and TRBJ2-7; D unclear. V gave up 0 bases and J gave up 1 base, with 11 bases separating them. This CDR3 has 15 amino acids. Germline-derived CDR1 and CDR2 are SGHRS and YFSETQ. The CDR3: CASSLGPRASYEQYF. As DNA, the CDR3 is TGCGCCAGCAGCTTGGGTCCTAGAGCGTCCTACGAGCAGTACTTC.

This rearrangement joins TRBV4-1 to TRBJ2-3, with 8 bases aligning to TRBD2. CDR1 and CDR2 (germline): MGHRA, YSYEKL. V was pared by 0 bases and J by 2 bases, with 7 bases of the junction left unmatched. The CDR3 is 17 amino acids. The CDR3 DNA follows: TGCGCCAGCAGCCAAGACCCGCTAGCGGGCTCCACAGATACGCAGTATTTT. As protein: CASSQDPLAGSTDTQYF.

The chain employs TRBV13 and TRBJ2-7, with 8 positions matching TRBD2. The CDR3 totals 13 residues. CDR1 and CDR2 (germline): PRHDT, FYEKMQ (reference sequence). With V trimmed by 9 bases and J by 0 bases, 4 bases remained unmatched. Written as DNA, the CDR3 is TGTGCCAGTACTGGACTAGCCTCCTACGAGCAGTACTTC. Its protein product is CASTGLASYEQYF.

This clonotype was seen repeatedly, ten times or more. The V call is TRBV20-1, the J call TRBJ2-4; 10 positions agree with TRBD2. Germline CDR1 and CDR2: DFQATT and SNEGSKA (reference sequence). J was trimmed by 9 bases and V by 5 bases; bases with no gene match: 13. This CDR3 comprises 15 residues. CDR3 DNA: TGCAGTGCTCTCAGCGGGAGGGGCTGGGATGGCATTCAGTACTTC. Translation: CSALSGRGWDGIQYF.